The source of this T cell receptor beta chain is a study of shared clonotypes between healthy human individuals. General observations from the study: Represented genetic and exposure-history diversity was restricted by having few donors.

Trimming removed 3 bases from V and 7 bases from J, with 17 bases in between. Germline V lookup: CDR1 SNHLY, CDR2 FYNNEI. CDR3 length: 15 residues. The assay ran at deep level. Using immunoSEQ multiplex PCR, the repertoire was profiled, and TCRdb retains in-frame clones only, with some absent. The table lists around 560,000 clones, roughly 95% of them singletons. Comments on this clone: Its antigen is as yet unknown.

The naive CD8 fraction comprised CD45RO-negative cells positively selected for CCR7 and excluded terminally differentiated effector memory CD45RA+ cells. The chain combines TRBV2 with TRBJ2-3; D might be TRBD1 or TRBD2, each matching 5 bases. Sequenced input: naive CD8+ T cells sorted from blood. This TCR derives from a woman between 25 and 40 years old in good health. The CDR3 loop is CASSEPRDLVNTQYF. CDR3 nucleotide sequence: TGTGCCAGCAGTGAGCCCCGGGACCTGGTAAATACGCAGTATTTT.